This TCR beta chain was sequenced for a study of beta chain features in type 1 diabetes. Study results and limitations: cDNA-based sequencing might over-represent cells highly expressing TCR.

This clone was seen more than once but under ten times. Its antigen is currently unknown. The CDR3 has 16 residues. Germline-derived CDR1 and CDR2 are SGHDN and FVKESK. The V end was cut by 4 bases, the J end by 2 bases, with 17 bases between. Expressed TCRB transcripts were sequenced after all isolated RNA was converted to cDNA. Sequencing used immunoSEQ multiplex PCR; TCRdb keeps in-frame clones, though not all of them. This sample carries 900,000 or so clones, roughly 15% of them seen once, and the ten largest clones take about 0.02%. Sequencing used naive CD4+ T cells from blood. The sequence was obtained from a woman between 18 and 29 years old in good health. This chain joins TRBV14 and TRBJ2-5; no definite D call. This CDR3 reads CASSPQYLKIQETQYF. The CDR3 DNA is TGTGCCAGCAGCCCCCAATACCTAAAGATACAAGAGACCCAGTACTTC.